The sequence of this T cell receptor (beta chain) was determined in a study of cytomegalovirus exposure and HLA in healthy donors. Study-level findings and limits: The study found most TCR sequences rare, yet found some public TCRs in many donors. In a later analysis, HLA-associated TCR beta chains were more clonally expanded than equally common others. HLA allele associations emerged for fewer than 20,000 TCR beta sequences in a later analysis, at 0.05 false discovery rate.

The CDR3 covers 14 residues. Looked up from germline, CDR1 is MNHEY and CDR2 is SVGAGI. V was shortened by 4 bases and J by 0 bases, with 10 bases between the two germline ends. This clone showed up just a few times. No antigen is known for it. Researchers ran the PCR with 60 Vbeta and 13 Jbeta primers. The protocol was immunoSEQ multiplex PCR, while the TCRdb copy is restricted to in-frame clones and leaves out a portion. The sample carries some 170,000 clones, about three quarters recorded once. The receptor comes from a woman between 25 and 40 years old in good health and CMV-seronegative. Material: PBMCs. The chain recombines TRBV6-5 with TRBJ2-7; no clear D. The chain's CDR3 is CASSFSSSSYEQYF. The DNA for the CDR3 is TGTGCCAGCAGTTTTAGTAGTAGCTCCTACGAGCAGTACTTC.